This entry lists 21 T cell receptor beta chains sequenced from one sample in a study of shared clonotypes between healthy human individuals. Repertoires were generated with immunoSEQ multiplex PCR, while TCRdb's copy carries only in-frame clones and drops some. The table shows approximately 1,000,000 clones, with roughly 77% occurring only once. The material sequenced was memory CD4+ T cells from PBMCs. Subset of the sample: CD45RA-negative fraction. These receptors were taken from a man aged 18 to 30 in good health. Some clones in this sample may be carry-over from other donors' samples.

The chain couples TRBV5-1 to TRBJ1-1; D gene uncertain. Between the trimmed V and J ends, which lost 0 bases and 5 bases, there was a span of 11 bases. The CDR3 length is 14 residues. The germline gives CDR1 SGHRS, CDR2 YFSETQ. The chain's CDR3 is CASSLGHPGTEAFF. The CDR3 DNA reads TGCGCCAGCAGCTTGGGTCATCCTGGGACTGAAGCTTTCTTT.

The rearrangement joins TRBV18 to TRBJ2-7; 11 bases match TRBD2. Germline-derived CDR1 and CDR2 are KGHSH and LQKENI. With V trimmed by 5 bases and J by 3 bases, 6 bases remained unmatched. The CDR3 runs to 15 residues. The CDR3 coding sequence is TGTGCCAGCTCAGCGAAACTAGCGGGAGACTACGAGCAGTACTTC. This codes for CASSAKLAGDYEQYF.

The chain uses TRBV28 and TRBJ1-1; unclear D gene. V was shortened by 2 bases and J by 2 bases, with 9 bases between the two germline ends. The CDR3 covers 14 residues. Germline CDR1 and CDR2: MDHEN and SYDVKM. The CDR3 is CASSLQRSNTEAFF. DNA for the CDR3: TGTGCCAGCAGTTTACAACGGTCTAACACTGAAGCTTTCTTT.

J is TRBJ1-4 and V is TRBV11-2, with 9 bases lining up with TRBD1. V lost 6 bases, J lost 5 bases, and 13 bases stayed unmatched. CDR3 size: 17 residues. Looked up from germline, CDR1 is SGHAT and CDR2 is FQNNGV. The CDR3 sequence: CASRSIRGTGSNEKLFF. Here the CDR3 DNA reads TGTGCCAGCAGATCAATAAGGGGGACAGGGTCGAATGAAAAACTGTTTTTT.

The V call is TRBV28, the J call TRBJ1-1; maybe TRBD1 (6 bases). Germline V gene lookup returns CDR1 MDHEN and CDR2 SYDVKM. The V end lost 5 bases, the J end lost 1 base, and 17 bases lay between the germline ends. The CDR3 is 16 amino acids. This chain's CDR3 is CASSPLGGPENTEAFF. The CDR3 coding sequence is TGTGCCAGCAGTCCCTTAGGGGGACCTGAGAACACTGAAGCTTTCTTT.

The rearrangement uses TRBV28 and TRBJ2-7, with TRBD1 identical over 7 bases. CDR1 is MDHEN and CDR2 is SYDVKM in the germline V gene. V was clipped by 5 bases and J by 2 bases; unmatched bases: 3. The CDR3 is made up of 13 amino acids. The CDR3 is CASSRQGAYEQYF. In DNA form, the CDR3 reads TGTGCCAGCAGTAGGCAGGGGGCCTACGAGCAGTACTTC.

The chain recombines TRBV13 with TRBJ2-1; either TRBD1 or TRBD2 may supply D (5 bases each). V gave up 6 bases and J gave up 0 bases, with 18 bases separating them. CDR1 PRHDT and CDR2 FYEKMQ come from the germline V gene (reference sequence). The CDR3 totals 17 residues. The CDR3 DNA reads TGTGCCAGCAGTAGACCGGGGACGCTTAGCTCCTACAATGAGCAGTTCTTC. It codes for CASSRPGTLSSYNEQFF.

The chain is built from TRBV5-1 and TRBJ2-1; TRBD1 matches 10 bases. After removal of 4 bases from V and 8 bases from J, the junction contained 3 bases not matched to a gene. This CDR3 is 13 amino acids long. Germline loops: CDR1 SGHRS, CDR2 YFSETQ. The CDR3 reads CASSPGTGDEQFF. In nucleotides, the CDR3 is TGCGCCAGCAGCCCAGGGACAGGGGATGAGCAGTTCTTC.

This chain links TRBV18 with TRBJ2-7, with 8 bases matching TRBD1. The CDR3 has 16 residues. Looked up from germline, CDR1 is KGHSH and CDR2 is LQKENI. V lost 0 bases and J lost 4; bases outside the gene matches: 8. CDR3 loop: CASSPPLFRGRYEQYF. The DNA of the CDR3 is TGTGCCAGCTCACCACCGTTATTCAGGGGGCGGTACGAGCAGTACTTC.

The CDR3 sequence is CASSPGDDGYTF. For the CDR3, the DNA is TGTGCCAGCAGCCCTGGGGACGATGGCTACACCTTC. V gene TRBV6-5 combines with J gene TRBJ1-2; perhaps TRBD1 as D (5 bases). The V end was cut by 6 bases, the J end by 6 bases, with 11 bases between. The CDR3 contains 12 residues. Germline CDR1 MNHEY, CDR2 SVGAGI.

The CDR3 region is CASSQTGEEDTQYF. The CDR3 DNA is TGCGCCAGCAGCCAGACAGGGGAGGAAGATACGCAGTATTTT. The chain is built from TRBV5-1 and TRBJ2-3; 8 bases map to TRBD1. Germline values: CDR1 SGHRS, CDR2 YFSETQ. This CDR3 is 14 amino acids long. V dropped 4 bases and J dropped 5; count of bases not matched to a gene: 6.

Concerning this clone itself: This may come from a read error, since a much larger clone is one base off. The chain links TRBV7-8 to TRBJ1-3; D not resolved. Germline lookup yields CDR1 SGHVS and CDR2 FQNEAQ. There are 14 residues in the CDR3. V lost 3 bases and J lost 0, with 6 bases in between. CDR3 amino acids: CASSLGYSGNTIYF. The DNA of the CDR3 is TGTGCCAGCAGCTTGGGGTACTCTGGAAACACCATATATTTT. Complete variable domain (other parts from reference TRBV7-8 and TRBJ1-3): GAGVSQSPRYKVAKRGQDVALRCDPISGHVSLFWYQQALGQGPEFLTYFQNEAQLDKSGLPSDRFFAERPEGSVSTLKIQRTQQEDSAVYLCASSLGYSGNTIYFGEGSWLTVV.

This chain uses TRBV19 with TRBJ1-1; D possibly corresponds to TRBD1 (5 bases). This CDR3 contains 13 residues. Germline V gene lookup returns CDR1 LNHDA and CDR2 SQIVND (reference sequence). The V end lost 4 bases, the J end lost 5 bases, and 11 bases lay between the germline ends. The CDR3 DNA sequence: TGTGCCAGTAGTACGGGGGGGATGACTGAAGCTTTCTTT. This encodes CASSTGGMTEAFF.

The CDR3 spells CASSRQGGSYEQYF. Here the CDR3 DNA reads TGTGCCAGCAGTCGACAGGGGGGCAGCTACGAGCAGTACTTC. The rearrangement links TRBV6-5 to TRBJ2-7, with 9 nucleotides matching TRBD1. Germline V gives CDR1 MNHEY, CDR2 SVGAGI. This CDR3 contains 14 residues. The junction had 5 bases not matched to a gene; V was cut back by 5 bases and J by 3 bases.

The chain uses TRBV7-2 and TRBJ2-7; the match to TRBD1 covers 7 bases. Germline trimming cut 5 bases from V and 6 bases from J; bases unmatched to any gene: 10. The CDR3 has 14 amino acids. CDR1 is SGHTA and CDR2 is FQGNSA in the germline V gene. CDR3 bases: TGTGCCAGCAGCCCGGGACAGCCTCTATCCGAGCAGTACTTC. The encoded protein is CASSPGQPLSEQYF.

V is TRBV5-1 and J is TRBJ1-1; the D gene is possibly TRBD1 (6 bases). V lost 9 bases and J 1 base, leaving 19 bases between the germline ends. Germline V lookup: CDR1 SGHRS, CDR2 YFSETQ. The CDR3 is 15 residues long. The CDR3 nucleotides read TGCGCCACCGGGCTAGGGGGTGGCAGGAACACTGAAGCTTTCTTT. This translates into CATGLGGGRNTEAFF.

V usage is TRBV11-2 and J usage is TRBJ2-1; D may correspond to TRBD1 or TRBD2 (5 bases each). Germline CDR1 and CDR2: SGHAT and FQNNGV. The CDR3 totals 14 residues. V was clipped by 5 bases and J by 4 bases, with 12 bases between them. The CDR3 nucleotides are TGTGCCAGCAGCCCTGGGACCATTTACAATGAGCAGTTCTTC. Protein: CASSPGTIYNEQFF. The entire variable domain, with the rest obtained from reference TRBV11-2 and TRBJ2-1, is as follows: EAGVAQSPRYKIIEKRQSVAFWCNPISGHATLYWYQQILGQGPKLLIQFQNNGVVDDSQLPKDRFSAERLKGVDSTLKIQPAKLEDSAVYLCASSPGTIYNEQFFGPGTRLTVL.

This clone was seen only once. The rearrangement uses TRBV5-8 and TRBJ2-7; 7 nucleotides align to TRBD1. The CDR3 consists of 16 residues. J was trimmed by 4 bases and V by 3 bases; bases with no gene match: 13. Looked up from germline, CDR1 is SGHTS and CDR2 is YDEGEE. The CDR3 is CASSSTRGFDSYEQYF. CDR3 nucleotides: TGTGCCAGCAGCTCTACCAGGGGGTTCGATAGTTACGAGCAGTACTTC.

The V call is TRBV29-1, the J call TRBJ1-1, with D possibly TRBD1 on 5 matching bases. The CDR3 loop spans 14 amino acids. V lost 5 bases and J lost 4, with 17 bases in between. Germline lookup yields CDR1 SQVTM and CDR2 ANQGSEA. The CDR3 DNA reads as TGCAGCGTTCTAGGGCACGGGGGGGTCACTGAAGCTTTCTTT. Its protein product is CSVLGHGGVTEAFF.

CDR3 sequence (DNA): TGTGCCAGCGGGCCTATCGGCGATGAGCAGTTCTTC. Its translation is CASGPIGDEQFF. The chain recombines TRBV27 with TRBJ2-1; D ambiguous. The CDR3 spans 12 residues. CDR1 and CDR2 (germline): MNHEY, SMNVEV (reference sequence). The V and J ends lost 8 bases and 8 bases respectively, with 13 bases between them.

This clone showed up just once. Just one base apart from a much larger clone, this may be a read error. This rearrangement joins TRBV9 to TRBJ2-3, with TRBD2 matching 13 bases. CDR1 is SGDLS, CDR2 YYNGEE, per germline. J was trimmed by 2 bases and V by 3 bases; bases with no gene match: 3. This CDR3 region has 16 residues. This CDR3 is CASSAGLAGATDTQYF. As DNA, the CDR3 is TGTGCCAGCAGCGCCGGACTAGCGGGAGCCACAGATACGCAGTATTTT.